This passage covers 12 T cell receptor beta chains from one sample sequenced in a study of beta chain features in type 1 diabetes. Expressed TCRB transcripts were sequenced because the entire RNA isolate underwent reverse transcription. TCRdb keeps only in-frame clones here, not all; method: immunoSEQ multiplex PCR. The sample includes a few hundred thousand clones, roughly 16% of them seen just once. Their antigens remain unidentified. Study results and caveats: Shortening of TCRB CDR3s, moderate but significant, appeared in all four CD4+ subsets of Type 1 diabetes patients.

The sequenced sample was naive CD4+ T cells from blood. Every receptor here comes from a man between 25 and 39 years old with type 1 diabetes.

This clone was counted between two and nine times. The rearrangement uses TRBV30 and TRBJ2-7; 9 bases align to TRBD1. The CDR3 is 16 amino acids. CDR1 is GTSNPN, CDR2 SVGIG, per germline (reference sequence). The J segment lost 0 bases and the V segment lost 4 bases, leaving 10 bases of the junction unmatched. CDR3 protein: CAWKGEGQGYSYEQYF. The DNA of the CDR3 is TGTGCCTGGAAGGGAGAGGGACAGGGATACTCCTACGAGCAGTACTTC.

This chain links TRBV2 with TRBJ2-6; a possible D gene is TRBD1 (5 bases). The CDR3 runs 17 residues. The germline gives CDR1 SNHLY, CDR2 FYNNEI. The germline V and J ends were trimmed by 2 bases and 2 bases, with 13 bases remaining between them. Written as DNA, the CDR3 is TGTGCCAGCAGTGAACTTGTAGGGGCAACTGGGGCCAACGTCCTGACTTTC. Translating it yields CASSELVGATGANVLTF.

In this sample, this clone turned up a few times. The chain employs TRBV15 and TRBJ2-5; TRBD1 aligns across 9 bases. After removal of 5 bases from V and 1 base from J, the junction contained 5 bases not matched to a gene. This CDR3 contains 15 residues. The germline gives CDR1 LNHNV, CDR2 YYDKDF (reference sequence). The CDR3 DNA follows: TGTGCCACCAGCCGGGACAGGGTACTCCAAGAGACCCAGTACTTC. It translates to CATSRDRVLQETQYF. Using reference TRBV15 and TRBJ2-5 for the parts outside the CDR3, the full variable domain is DAMVIQNPRYQVTQFGKPVTLSCSQTLNHNVMYWYQQKSSQAPKLLFHYYDKDFNNEADTPDNFQSRRPNTSFCFLDIRSPGLGDTAMYLCATSRDRVLQETQYFGPGTRLLVL.

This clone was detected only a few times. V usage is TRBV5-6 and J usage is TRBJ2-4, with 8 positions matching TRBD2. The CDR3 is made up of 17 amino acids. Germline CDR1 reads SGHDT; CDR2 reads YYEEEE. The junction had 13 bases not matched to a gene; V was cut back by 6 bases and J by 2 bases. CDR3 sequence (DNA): TGTGCCAGCACCGTGGACGGGAGGGCCAGCTCCAAAAACATTCAGTACTTC. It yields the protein CASTVDGRASSKNIQYF.

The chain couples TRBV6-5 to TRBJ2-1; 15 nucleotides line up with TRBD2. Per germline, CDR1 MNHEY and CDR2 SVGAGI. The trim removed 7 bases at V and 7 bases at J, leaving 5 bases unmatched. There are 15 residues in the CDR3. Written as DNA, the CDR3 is TGTGCCAGCACCCGGACTAGCGGGAGGGGGAATGAGCAGTTCTTC. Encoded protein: CASTRTSGRGNEQFF.

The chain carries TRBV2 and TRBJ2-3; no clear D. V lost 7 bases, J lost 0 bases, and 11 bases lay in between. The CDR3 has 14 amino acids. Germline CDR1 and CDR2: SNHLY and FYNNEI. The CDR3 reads CASTLQTSTDTQYF. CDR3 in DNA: TGTGCCAGCACTCTCCAGACTAGCACAGATACGCAGTATTTT.

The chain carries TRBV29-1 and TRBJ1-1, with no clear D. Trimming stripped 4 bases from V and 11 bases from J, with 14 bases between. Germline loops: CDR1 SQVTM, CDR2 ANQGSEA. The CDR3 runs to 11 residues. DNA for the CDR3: TGCAGCGTTGTTAGCCCCTCGGCGGCTTTCTTT. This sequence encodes CSVVSPSAAFF.

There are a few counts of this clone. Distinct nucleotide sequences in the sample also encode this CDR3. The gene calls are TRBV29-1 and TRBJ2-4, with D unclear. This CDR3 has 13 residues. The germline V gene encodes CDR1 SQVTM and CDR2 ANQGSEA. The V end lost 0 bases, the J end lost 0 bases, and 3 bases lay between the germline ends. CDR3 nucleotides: TGCAGCGTTGAAGACCTAGCCAAAAACATTCAGTACTTC. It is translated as CSVEDLAKNIQYF.

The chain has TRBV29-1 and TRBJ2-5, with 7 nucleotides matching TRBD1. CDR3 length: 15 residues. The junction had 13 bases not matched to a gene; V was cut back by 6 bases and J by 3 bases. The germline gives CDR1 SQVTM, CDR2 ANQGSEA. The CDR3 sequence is CSVGSGGIGEETQYF. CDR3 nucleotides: TGCAGCGTCGGATCAGGGGGTATTGGCGAAGAGACCCAGTACTTC.

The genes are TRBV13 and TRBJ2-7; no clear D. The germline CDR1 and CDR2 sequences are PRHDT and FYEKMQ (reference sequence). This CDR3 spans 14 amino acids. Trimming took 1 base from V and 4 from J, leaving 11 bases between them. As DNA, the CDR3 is TGTGCCAGCAGCTTAGTGGGCAGGTCATACGAGCAGTACTTC. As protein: CASSLVGRSYEQYF.

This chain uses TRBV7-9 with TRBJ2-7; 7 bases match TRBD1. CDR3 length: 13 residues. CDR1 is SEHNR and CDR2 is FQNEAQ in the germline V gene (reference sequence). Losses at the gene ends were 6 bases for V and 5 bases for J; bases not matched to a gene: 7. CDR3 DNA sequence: TGTGCCAGCAGTCAGGGACAGTACCACGAGCAGTACTTC. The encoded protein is CASSQGQYHEQYF. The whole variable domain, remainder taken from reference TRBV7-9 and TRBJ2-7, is DTGVSQNPRHKITKRGQNVTFRCDPISEHNRLYWYRQTLGQGPEFLTYFQNEAQLEKSRLLSDRFSAERPKGSFSTLEIQRTEQGDSAMYLCASSQGQYHEQYFGPGTRLTVT.

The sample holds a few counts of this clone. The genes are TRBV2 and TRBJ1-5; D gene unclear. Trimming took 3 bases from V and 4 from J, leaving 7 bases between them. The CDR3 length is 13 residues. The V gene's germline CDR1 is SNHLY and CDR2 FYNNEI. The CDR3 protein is CASSDMGNQPQHF. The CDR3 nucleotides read TGTGCCAGCAGTGACATGGGAAATCAGCCCCAGCATTTT.